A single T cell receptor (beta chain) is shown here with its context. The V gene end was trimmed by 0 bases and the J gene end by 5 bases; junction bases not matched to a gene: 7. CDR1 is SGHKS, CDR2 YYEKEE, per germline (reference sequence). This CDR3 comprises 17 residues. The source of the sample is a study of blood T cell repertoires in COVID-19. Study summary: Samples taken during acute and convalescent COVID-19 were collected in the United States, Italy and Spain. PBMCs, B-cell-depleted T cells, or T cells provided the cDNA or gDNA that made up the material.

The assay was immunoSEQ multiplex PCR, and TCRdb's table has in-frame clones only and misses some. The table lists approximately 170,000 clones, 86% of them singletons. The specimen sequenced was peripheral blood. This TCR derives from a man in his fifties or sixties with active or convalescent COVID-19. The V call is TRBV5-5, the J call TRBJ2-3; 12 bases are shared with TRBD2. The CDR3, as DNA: TGTGCCAGCAGCTTGGTTTCTAGCGGGGGGGCCGGAGATACGCAGTATTTT. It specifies CASSLVSSGGAGDTQYF.